The next 17 T cell receptor beta chains were all read from a single sample in a study of blood T cell repertoires in COVID-19. The method was immunoSEQ multiplex PCR; TCRdb's version includes in-frame clones alone and lacks a portion of them. The top ten clones hold around 0.9% of a sample with 200,000 to 300,000 clones, around 90% of them seen once. The source material was peripheral blood. Receptors originate from a man aged 25 to 40 with COVID-19, enrolled during active disease.

The V gene is TRBV19, the J gene TRBJ1-1, with TRBD1 as a possible D gene (6 bases). Germline V gives CDR1 LNHDA, CDR2 SQIVND (reference sequence). Trimming cost V 3 bases and J 1 base, with 6 bases left between them. The CDR3 has 13 amino acids. DNA of the CDR3: TGTGCCAGTAGTATGGGGGCGAACACTGAAGCTTTCTTT. Translating gives CASSMGANTEAFF.

The chain links TRBV6-5 to TRBJ2-5; 7 nucleotides agree with TRBD1. The junction had 8 bases not matched to a gene; V was cut back by 11 bases and J by 2 bases. The V gene's germline CDR1 is MNHEY and CDR2 SVGAGI. The CDR3 length is 13 residues. For the CDR3, the DNA is TGTGCCTCCAAGAGGGGGCCGCAAGAGACCCAGTACTTC. Translating gives CASKRGPQETQYF.

The chain employs TRBV7-9 and TRBJ2-5; TRBD2 agrees at 9 bases. CDR1 is SEHNR, CDR2 FQNEAQ, per germline (reference sequence). This CDR3 is 16 amino acids long. The J segment lost 2 bases and the V segment lost 6 bases, leaving 10 bases of the junction unmatched. CDR3 sequence: CASSPGSGGPQETQYF. Here the CDR3 DNA reads TGTGCCAGCAGTCCGGGTAGCGGGGGCCCTCAAGAGACCCAGTACTTC.

The rearrangement joins TRBV6-6 to TRBJ1-1, with 10 positions matching TRBD1. The CDR3 contains 14 residues. V shed 7 bases and J 5 bases; nucleotides not matched to a gene: 7. Germline V gene sequence: CDR1 MNHNY, CDR2 SVGAGI (reference sequence). This CDR3 is CASTRRDRGTEAFF. The CDR3 DNA sequence: TGTGCCAGCACCCGCCGGGACAGGGGAACTGAAGCTTTCTTT.

The V gene is TRBV6-1, the J gene TRBJ1-3, with D uncertain. The germline V and J ends were trimmed by 2 bases and 0 bases, with 8 bases remaining between them. CDR1 is MNHNS, CDR2 SASEGT, per germline. This CDR3 comprises 15 residues. Here the CDR3 reads CASSERPGSGNTIYF. CDR3 nucleotide sequence: TGTGCCAGCAGTGAACGCCCCGGCTCTGGAAACACCATATATTTT.

This rearrangement joins TRBV6-6 to TRBJ1-2, with 7 bases fitting TRBD1. This CDR3 region has 14 residues. The J segment lost 6 bases and the V segment lost 6 bases, leaving 10 bases of the junction unmatched. Germline CDR1 is MNHNY and CDR2 is SVGAGI (reference sequence). CDR3 nucleotide sequence: TGTGCCAGCAGCATAATGACAGGGACGAATGGCTACACCTTC. It yields the protein CASSIMTGTNGYTF.

The chain combines TRBV6-5 with TRBJ2-7; TRBD1 is a possible D gene (6 bases). The V gene's germline CDR1 is MNHEY and CDR2 SVGAGI. Trimming shortened V by 0 bases and J by 0 bases, and 12 bases separated the two germline ends. This CDR3 comprises 16 residues. The CDR3 nucleotides are TGTGCCAGCAGTTACTCTATTGGGGGCGCCTCCTACGAGCAGTACTTC. This sequence encodes CASSYSIGGASYEQYF.

The CDR3 protein is CATSDKDRGSYGYTF. The CDR3 DNA reads as TGTGCCACCAGTGATAAGGACAGGGGAAGCTATGGCTACACCTTC. The chain combines TRBV24-1 with TRBJ1-2, with TRBD1 matching over 9 bases. The CDR3 is made up of 15 amino acids. Germline loops: CDR1 KGHDR, CDR2 SFDVKD. V lost 3 bases, J lost 4 bases, and 5 bases stayed unmatched.

The chain combines TRBV3-1 (or the pseudogene TRBV3-2) with TRBJ2-1; D is unclear. V was trimmed by 4 bases and J by 9 bases, leaving 16 bases between them. The length of the CDR3 is 14 residues. Germline V gene data show CDR1 as LGHDT and CDR2 as YNNKEL (reference sequence). CDR3 in amino acids: CASSREEFRGEQFF. The CDR3 DNA reads TGTGCCAGCAGCCGTGAGGAGTTCCGAGGTGAGCAGTTCTTC.

This clone was picked up one time. V is TRBV13 and J is TRBJ2-4; TRBD2 might be the D (5 bases). CDR1 PRHDT and CDR2 FYEKMQ come from the germline V gene (reference sequence). V was cut by 5 bases and J by 1 base, with 21 bases left in between. The CDR3 loop spans 18 amino acids. The CDR3 here is CASSPPTYGSGAKNIQYF. Written as DNA, the CDR3 is TGTGCCAGCAGCCCACCCACTTACGGGTCGGGGGCCAAAAACATTCAGTACTTC.

The rearrangement uses TRBV9 and TRBJ2-3, with D hard to call. Germline V gives CDR1 SGDLS, CDR2 YYNGEE. CDR3 length equals 14 residues. The ends were cut back, 3 bases at V and 0 bases at J, with 8 bases in the middle. In DNA form, the CDR3 reads TGTGCCAGCAGCGCTCTACTAAGCACAGATACGCAGTATTTT. It yields the protein CASSALLSTDTQYF.

The chain recombines TRBV7-2 with TRBJ2-5; 15 nucleotides match TRBD2. Germline V gene data show CDR1 as SGHTA and CDR2 as FQGNSA. CDR3 size: 17 residues. V gave up 3 bases and J gave up 5 bases; unmatched junction bases: 7. The CDR3 nucleotides read TGTGCCAGCAGCTTGGGACTAGCGGGGGGAACCCATGAGACCCAGTACTTC. Its protein product is CASSLGLAGGTHETQYF.

This clone was observed a single time. The chain recombines TRBV6-5 with TRBJ2-1, with 8 bases matching TRBD1. The germline CDR1 and CDR2 sequences are MNHEY and SVGAGI. This CDR3 is built from 15 residues. After removal of 10 bases from V and 0 bases from J, the junction contained 8 bases not matched to a gene. In nucleotides, the CDR3 is TGTGCCATCAAACCAACAGGGGGCTCCTACAATGAGCAGTTCTTC. Residues: CAIKPTGGSYNEQFF.

This chain links TRBV5-5 with TRBJ1-5; 7 nucleotides align to TRBD1. The CDR3 extends over 15 amino acids. Germline CDR1 and CDR2: SGHKS and YYEKEE (reference sequence). With 1 base clipped from V and 4 bases from J, the junction kept 5 bases outside the gene matches. CDR3 sequence reads: CASSLWGTVNQPQHF. As DNA, the CDR3 is TGTGCCAGCAGCTTGTGGGGGACAGTTAATCAGCCCCAGCATTTT.

The chain has TRBV19 and TRBJ1-5, with a weak D call TRBD1 (5 bases). The CDR3 covers 14 residues. Trimming took off 5 bases at V and 5 bases at J, with 13 bases between the two ends. Germline V lookup: CDR1 LNHDA, CDR2 SQIVND (reference sequence). The CDR3 region is CASSPPDSYQPQHF. The CDR3 DNA follows: TGTGCCAGTAGTCCCCCTGACAGCTATCAGCCCCAGCATTTT. The full variable domain, in which reference TRBV19 and TRBJ1-5 provide the parts outside the CDR3, is DGGITQSPKYLFRKEGQNVTLSCEQNLNHDAMYWYRQDPGQGLRLIYYSQIVNDFQKGDIAEGYSVSREKKESFPLTVTSAQKNPTAFYLCASSPPDSYQPQHFGDGTRLSIL.

The chain joins TRBV6-5 to TRBJ1-6; TRBD1 might be the D (6 bases). V lost 6 bases to trimming and J lost 6 bases, with 12 bases between them. The CDR3 is 14 residues long. Germline V gene lookup returns CDR1 MNHEY and CDR2 SVGAGI. The CDR3 here is CASRYGQLNSPLHF. CDR3 DNA: TGTGCCAGCAGGTACGGACAGCTTAATTCACCCCTCCACTTT.

The V call is TRBV5-1, the J call TRBJ2-1; D uncertain. The germline V gene has CDR1 SGHRS and CDR2 YFSETQ. The V end was cut by 1 base, the J end by 9 bases, with 8 bases between. The length of the CDR3 is 12 residues. The CDR3 DNA reads as TGCGCCAGCAGCTTGAGTTTCGGTGAGCAGTTCTTC. The encoded protein is CASSLSFGEQFF.